This is a list of T cell receptor beta chains from one sample in a study of T cells in Graves' hyperthyroidism and ophthalmopathy. TCRdb fed the multiplex PCR reads into MiXCR, producing one record per CDR3 protein. This sample has around 420,000 distinct CDR3 sequences, with about a sixth found just once. Sequenced: blood. All receptors derive from a woman aged 18-35 years with Graves' hyperthyroidism. CDR3s include the opening cysteine and the closing phenylalanine or tryptophan. A D gene is named only where the DNA matches it firmly. Clone sizes are given selectively: once, few, many, or a class where the clone is expanded.

TRBJ1-2 | TRBV7-2 | TRBD1 | 12 | once | CASSGQEDGYTF | TGTGCCAGCAGTGGACAGGAAGATGGCTACACCTTC
TRBJ1-5 | TRBV6-1 | TRBD1 | 16 | . | CASRGQGAFSNQPQHF | TGTGCCAGCAGGGGACAGGGGGCCTTTAGCAATCAGCCCCAGCATTTT
TRBJ2-5 | TRBV11-2 | TRBD1 | 16 | many | CASRTTGGNAQETQYF | TGTGCCAGCAGAACGACAGGGGGCAACGCCCAAGAGACCCAGTACTTC
TRBJ1-1 | TRBV5-1 | TRBD1 | 16 | . | CASSLDRGVMNTEAFF | TGCGCCAGCAGCTTGGACAGGGGAGTAATGAACACTGAAGCTTTCTTT
TRBJ2-1 | TRBV19 | . | 12 | many | CATTSSYNEQFF | TGTGCCACCACCTCCTCCTACAATGAGCAGTTCTTC
TRBJ2-6 | TRBV7-2 | . | 16 | . | CASSLGSTSGANVLTF | TGTGCCAGCAGCTTAGGGTCAACCTCTGGGGCCAACGTCCTGACTTTC
TRBJ1-2 | TRBV27 | . | 14 | . | CASSGLGRGYGYTF | TGTGCCAGCTCCGGTCTCGGCAGGGGCTATGGCTACACCTTC
TRBJ1-5 | TRBV6-1 | . | 13 | many | CASRLKLGQPQHF | TGTGCCAGCAGACTTAAACTTGGACAGCCCCAGCATTTT
TRBJ1-2 | TRBV2 | TRBD1 | 14 | many | CASNHGTGLDGYTF | TGTGCCAGCAACCACGGGACAGGGCTTGATGGCTACACCTTC
TRBJ2-2 | TRBV19 | TRBD1 | 16 | few | CAVLGQGASNTGELFF | TGTGCCGTGCTCGGACAGGGGGCTTCGAACACCGGGGAGCTGTTTTTT
TRBJ2-1 | TRBV20-1 | . | 12 | many | CSASRGANEQFF | TGCAGTGCTAGTCGTGGTGCCAATGAGCAGTTCTTC
TRBJ2-1 | TRBV2 | TRBD2 | 15 | once | CASTGLAGPYNEQFF | TGTGCCAGCACGGGACTAGCGGGCCCCTACAATGAGCAGTTCTTC
TRBJ2-3 | TRBV12-3/TRBV12-4 | . | 15 | few | CAGSPGTGFTDTQYF | TGTGCCGGCAGCCCGGGGACTGGATTCACAGATACGCAGTATTTT
TRBJ2-1 | TRBV27 | . | 14 | . | CASTPGTYNNEQFF | TGTGCCAGCACTCCCGGGACTTATAACAATGAGCAGTTCTTC
TRBJ1-1 | TRBV6-1 | . | 15 | many | CASSEAQGKEAEAFF | TGTGCCAGCAGTGAAGCGCAAGGGAAAGAGGCTGAAGCTTTCTTT
TRBJ2-3 | TRBV15 | TRBD2 | 15 | few | CATSRFSGGKDTQYF | TGTGCCACCAGCAGATTTAGCGGGGGGAAAGATACGCAGTATTTT
TRBJ1-5 | TRBV20-1 | . | 14 | many | CSAKSGTLPQPQHF | TGCAGTGCTAAAAGCGGGACACTGCCCCAGCCCCAGCATTTT
TRBJ2-7 | TRBV5-4 | TRBD1 | 15 | many | CASSAGQGGRGEQYF | TGTGCCAGCAGCGCCGGACAGGGGGGAAGGGGCGAGCAGTACTTC
TRBJ1-5 | TRBV6-1 | . | 15 | many | CASSQGQYSNQPQHF | TGTGCCAGCAGCCAAGGACAGTATAGCAATCAGCCCCAGCATTTT
TRBJ2-7 | TRBV2 | . | 14 | many | CASSAIGRNYEQYF | TGTGCCAGCAGTGCGATCGGCAGAAACTACGAGCAGTACTTC
TRBJ2-2 | TRBV12-5 | . | 12 | . | CASGPSTGELFF | TGTGCTAGTGGGCCAAGCACCGGGGAGCTGTTTTTT
TRBJ2-7 | TRBV4-2 | . | 17 | few | CASSQGGGGARSYEQYF | TGTGCCAGCAGCCAGGGAGGGGGGGGAGCACGCTCCTACGAGCAGTACTTC
TRBJ2-2 | TRBV29-1 | . | 15 | many | CSVEDPTKHGGELFF | TGCAGCGTTGAAGATCCGACTAAACACGGCGGGGAGCTGTTTTTT
TRBJ1-1 | TRBV27 | . | 16 | few | CASWRAGWDENTEAFF | TGTGCCAGCTGGAGGGCAGGGTGGGACGAGAACACTGAAGCTTTCTTT
TRBJ1-4 | TRBV11-2 | . | 15 | . | CASSQGRVANEKLFF | TGTGCCAGCAGCCAGGGACGGGTGGCTAATGAAAAACTGTTTTTT
TRBJ2-3 | TRBV6-5 | . | 14 | many | CASSYSRATDTQYF | TGTGCCAGCAGTTACTCCCGGGCCACAGATACGCAGTATTTT
TRBJ2-1 | TRBV12-3/TRBV12-4 | TRBD2 | 13 | few | CASSLGGVHEQFF | TGTGCCAGCAGTTTGGGGGGGGTCCATGAGCAGTTCTTC
TRBJ1-2 | TRBV7-8 | TRBD1 | 16 | many | CASRSDRGVLIGGYTF | TGTGCCAGCAGATCAGACAGGGGCGTCTTGATAGGGGGCTACACCTTC
TRBJ2-7 | TRBV27 | TRBD2 | 18 | many | CASSSSGTSGSPIYEQYF | TGTGCCAGCAGTTCCTCCGGGACTAGCGGGAGTCCTATCTACGAGCAGTACTTC
TRBJ2-7 | TRBV30 | TRBD2 | 15 | few | CAWSETSGRKNEQYF | TGTGCCTGGAGTGAAACGAGCGGGAGGAAAAACGAGCAGTACTTC
TRBJ2-7 | TRBV20-1 | . | 11 | . | CSAKNGYEQYF | TGCAGTGCTAAGAACGGCTACGAGCAGTACTTC
TRBJ2-5 | TRBV4-1 | TRBD2 | 19 | many | CASSQATTSGGPYQETQYF | TGCGCCAGCAGCCAAGCTACGACTAGCGGGGGGCCGTACCAAGAGACCCAGTACTTC
TRBJ2-1 | TRBV12-3/TRBV12-4 | TRBD2 | 16 | many | CASTPLLMAGENEQFF | TGTGCCAGCACCCCCCTTCTCATGGCGGGAGAGAATGAGCAGTTCTTC
TRBJ2-1 | TRBV5-1 | . | 14 | . | CASSPASSYNEQFF | TGCGCCAGCAGCCCCGCAAGCTCCTACAATGAGCAGTTCTTC
TRBJ2-7 | TRBV19 | TRBD1 | 13 | . | CDQPTGNSYEQYF | TGTGACCAACCGACAGGGAACTCCTACGAGCAGTACTTC
TRBJ1-1 | TRBV28 | . | 16 | many | CASSFGTGYMNTEAFF | TGTGCCAGCAGTTTCGGTACAGGATACATGAACACTGAAGCTTTCTTT
TRBJ1-2 | TRBV2 | TRBD1 | 15 | many | CASSDLGQKTYGYTF | TGTGCCAGCAGTGATCTGGGACAGAAAACCTATGGCTACACCTTC
TRBJ1-6 | TRBV20-1 | . | 16 | many | CSASGLSRSGGSPLHF | TGCAGTGCTAGCGGGTTATCACGATCCGGGGGCTCACCCCTCCACTTT
TRBJ2-1 | TRBV20-1 | TRBD2 | 14 | many | CSASGRGSYNEQFF | TGCAGTGCTAGCGGGAGGGGCTCCTACAATGAGCAGTTCTTC
TRBJ2-2 | TRBV19 | . | 15 | few | CASSIEAPTFRELFF | TGTGCCAGTAGTATAGAGGCACCGACTTTCCGGGAGCTGTTTTTT
TRBJ1-6 | TRBV12-3/TRBV12-4 | . | 14 | many | CASRDGSYNSPLHF | TGTGCCAGCAGGGACGGCTCCTATAATTCACCCCTCCACTTT
TRBJ1-4 | TRBV11-3 | . | 14 | many | CASSPRDGNEKLFF | TGTGCCAGCAGCCCCCGGGACGGGAATGAAAAACTGTTTTTT
TRBJ2-1 | TRBV6-5 | TRBD2 | 18 | many | CASSYLGTSGGPGNEQFF | TGTGCCAGCAGTTACCTTGGGACTAGCGGGGGGCCAGGGAATGAGCAGTTCTTC
TRBJ2-1 | TRBV28 | TRBD2 | 15 | . | CASRGLAGGRNEQFF | TGTGCCAGCAGGGGACTAGCGGGAGGTAGGAATGAGCAGTTCTTC
TRBJ1-2 | TRBV6-1 | TRBD1 | 14 | many | CASRNRDRGPGYTF | TGTGCCAGCCGAAACCGGGACAGGGGGCCCGGCTACACCTTC
TRBJ1-2 | TRBV7-9 | TRBD1 | 15 | many | CASSEKATGHYGYTF | TGTGCCAGCAGCGAAAAAGCGACAGGGCATTATGGCTACACCTTC
TRBJ1-6 | TRBV3-1 | TRBD1 | 14 | few | CASSRTGKNSPLHF | TGTGCCAGCAGCCGGACAGGGAAGAATTCACCCCTCCACTTT
TRBJ2-1 | TRBV6-1 | . | 12 | . | CATLRGVSEQFF | TGTGCCACCCTGCGCGGGGTCTCGGAGCAGTTCTTC
TRBJ1-3 | TRBV12-3/TRBV12-4 | . | 16 | many | CASSPPQGSSGNTIYF | TGTGCCAGCAGTCCCCCACAGGGCTCCTCTGGAAACACCATATATTTT
TRBJ2-7 | TRBV5-1 | . | 13 | few | CASSLQASYEQYF | TGCGCCAGCAGTCTCCAGGCCTCCTACGAGCAGTACTTC
TRBJ1-1 | TRBV5-6 | . | 14 | many | CATTGQHRNTEAFF | TGTGCCACTACGGGGCAACACCGGAACACTGAAGCTTTCTTT
TRBJ2-5 | TRBV12-3/TRBV12-4 | . | 14 | many | CASSLTGRARSQYF | TGTGCCAGCAGTTTAACAGGACGAGCTAGGTCCCAGTACTTC
TRBJ1-2 | TRBV24-1 | TRBD1 | 15 | . | CATSAQGQPDYGYTF | TGTGCCACCAGTGCCCAGGGACAGCCCGACTATGGCTACACCTTC